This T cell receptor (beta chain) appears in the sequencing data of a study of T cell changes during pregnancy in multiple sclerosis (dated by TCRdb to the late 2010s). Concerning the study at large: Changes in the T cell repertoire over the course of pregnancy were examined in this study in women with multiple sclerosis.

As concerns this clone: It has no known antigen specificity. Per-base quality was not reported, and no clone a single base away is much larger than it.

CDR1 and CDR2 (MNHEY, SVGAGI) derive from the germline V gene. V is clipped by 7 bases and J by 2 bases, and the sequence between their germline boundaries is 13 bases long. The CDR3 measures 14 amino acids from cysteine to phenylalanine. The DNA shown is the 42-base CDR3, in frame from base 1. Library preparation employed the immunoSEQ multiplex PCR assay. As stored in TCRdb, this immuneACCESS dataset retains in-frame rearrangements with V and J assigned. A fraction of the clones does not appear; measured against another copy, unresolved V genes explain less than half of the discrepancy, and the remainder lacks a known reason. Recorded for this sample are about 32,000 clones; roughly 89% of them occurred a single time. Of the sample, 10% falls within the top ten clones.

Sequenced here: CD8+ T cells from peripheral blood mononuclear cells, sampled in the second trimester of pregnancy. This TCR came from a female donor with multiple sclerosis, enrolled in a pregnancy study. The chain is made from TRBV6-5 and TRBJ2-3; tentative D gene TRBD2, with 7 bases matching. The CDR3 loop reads CASKGGGVTDTQYF. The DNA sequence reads TGTGCCAGCAAGGGAGGGGGGGTCACAGATACGCAGTATTTT.